These T cell receptor beta chains were read from a single sample in a study of sequential checkpoint blockade in melanoma. Data came from immunoSEQ multiplex PCR; TCRdb stores just in-frame clones and leaves some out. The table records several thousand clones, approximately 81% of them present only once. The specimen comprised CD8+ T cells sorted from blood (inferred from file names), sampled from a patient given nivolumab and ipilimumab in sequence. These receptors all come from a human donor with melanoma. Both conserved end residues are part of each CDR3. D genes are given only for firm matches. Some rows mark clone size as missing; the rest say once, few, many or name a class of expanded clone.

TRBJ2-1	TRBV28	TRBD2	NA	TGTGCCAGCAGACCTCCCCTAGCGGGAGGTTACAATGAGCAGTTCTTC	CASRPPLAGGYNEQFF
TRBJ2-5	TRBV4-1	TRBD2	NA	TGCGCCAGCAGCCATCCCTGGGGGGGAGGGCCGGGGGAGACCCAGTACTTC	CASSHPWGGGPGETQYF
TRBJ2-7	TRBV19	TRBD1	NA	TGTGCCAGTAGTCCCGGGGGAACAGGGGGACGGCTAAGGGTGCAGTACTTC	CASSPGGTGGRLRVQYF
TRBJ2-2	TRBV6-5	NA	NA	TGTGCCAGCAGTTACGTTAGAGGGGAGCTGTTTTTT	CASSYVRGELFF
TRBJ2-1	TRBV19	NA	NA	TGTGCCAGTATAGGGGGTTTTCATGAGCAGTTCTTC	CASIGGFHEQFF
TRBJ1-1	TRBV6-1	NA	NA	TGTGCCGGCCTAGGTTACACTGAAGCTTTCTTT	CAGLGYTEAFF
TRBJ2-1	TRBV7-3	TRBD2	NA	TGTGCCAGCAGCTCCTCGGGGGGGGCCACTGAGCAGTTCTTC	CASSSSGGATEQFF
TRBJ1-2	TRBV10-3	NA	few	TGTGCCAGCAGTTCCCCGCGGAGGAAATCCTATGGCTACACCTTC	CASSSPRRKSYGYTF
TRBJ2-2	TRBV2	NA	NA	TGTGCCAGCAGTGAAGAGTGGGGCCGGAACACCGGGGAGCTGTTTTTT	CASSEEWGRNTGELFF
TRBJ1-3	TRBV6-5	TRBD1	NA	TGTGCCAGCAGTTACTCGGGACAGGACTCTGGAAACACCATATATTTT	CASSYSGQDSGNTIYF
TRBJ2-2	TRBV5-3	NA	NA	TGTGCCAGAAGCTTGGCCCTAATTAGCGACACCGGGGAGCTGTTTTTT	CARSLALISDTGELFF
TRBJ1-1	TRBV9	TRBD1	NA	TGTGCCAGCAGCTTATATACAGGGGGAAGCACTGAAGCTTTCTTT	CASSLYTGGSTEAFF
TRBJ2-5	TRBV19	TRBD2	NA	TGTGCCAGTAGTAGACGGCCGGGACTAGCGGAACAAGAGACCCAGTACTTC	CASSRRPGLAEQETQYF
TRBJ2-3	TRBV27	TRBD2	NA	TGTGCCAGCAGCTTAAGCGGGAGTTTGACAGATACGCAGTATTTT	CASSLSGSLTDTQYF
TRBJ2-3	TRBV19	TRBD2	NA	TGTGCCAGTAGTATTCTGGGCGGGAGCAAGGATACGCAGTATTTT	CASSILGGSKDTQYF
TRBJ2-5	TRBV28	TRBD1	NA	TGTGCCAGCAGTTTAGCCGGGACAGGGAGCCTGGAGACCCAGTACTTC	CASSLAGTGSLETQYF
TRBJ1-4	TRBV4-3	NA	few	TGCGCCAGCAGCCAAGATAATTCAGGGGTGGACGAAAAACTGTTTTTT	CASSQDNSGVDEKLFF
TRBJ1-2	TRBV4-2	TRBD1	NA	TGTGCCAGCAGCTTGGAGGACAGGGTGATTTATGGCTACACCTTC	CASSLEDRVIYGYTF
TRBJ2-7	TRBV4-2	TRBD2	NA	TGTGCCAGCAGCTTTTCTAGCGGGAGCTCCTACGAGCAGTACTTC	CASSFSSGSSYEQYF
TRBJ2-1	TRBV4-1	NA	NA	TGCGCCAGCAGCCCATACGAGGGCAACCCCTACAATGAGCAGTTCTTC	CASSPYEGNPYNEQFF
TRBJ1-1	TRBV7-2	NA	NA	TGTGCCAGCAGCTTAGGCAGGGGCAGGACTGAAGCTTTCTTT	CASSLGRGRTEAFF
TRBJ2-7	TRBV7-6	NA	NA	TGTGCCAGCAGCTTAGCGGGGAGCGAGCAGTACTTC	CASSLAGSEQYF
TRBJ2-1	TRBV11-2	NA	NA	TGTGCCAGCAGCTTAAGGGGGGGCTACAATGAGCAGTTCTTC	CASSLRGGYNEQFF
TRBJ2-3	TRBV6-4	TRBD2	NA	TGTGCCAGCAGTGACTCAGCGGGAGGGCCCTCAGATACGCAGTATTTT	CASSDSAGGPSDTQYF
TRBJ2-7	TRBV7-2	NA	NA	TGTGCCAGCAGCGCGGGTGGTGCCTACGAGCAGTACTTC	CASSAGGAYEQYF
TRBJ2-1	TRBV5-1	TRBD2	NA	TGCGCCAGCAGCTTGGCCAGCGGGGGGGCGGATGAGCAGTTCTTC	CASSLASGGADEQFF
TRBJ2-7	TRBV27	TRBD2	NA	TGTGCCAGCAGTTTAGGGGGGGGATGGAACGAGCAGTACTTC	CASSLGGGWNEQYF
TRBJ2-7	TRBV11-2	TRBD1	NA	TGTGCCAGCAGCTTAGTGGGACAGGGTTGGCCTGGCGAGCAGTACTTC	CASSLVGQGWPGEQYF
TRBJ2-2	TRBV4-1	NA	few	TGCGCCAGCAGCCAAGAACCGGGGAGGGGGGAGCTGTTTTTT	CASSQEPGRGELFF
TRBJ2-7	TRBV4-1	NA	NA	TGCGCCAGCAGCCAAGAACCAGGGCCCGGTTACGAGCAGTACTTC	CASSQEPGPGYEQYF
TRBJ2-6	TRBV4-3	NA	NA	TGCGCCAGCAGCCAAGATCTCGGCTCTGGGGCCAACGTCCTGACTTTC	CASSQDLGSGANVLTF
TRBJ1-2	TRBV6-5	NA	NA	TGTGCCAGCAGTTCTTACAGAGTAGCTAACTATGGCTACACCTTC	CASSSYRVANYGYTF
TRBJ2-1	TRBV6-4	TRBD2	NA	TGTGCCAGCAGTGACAATCTAGCGGGGTACAATGAGCAGTTCTTC	CASSDNLAGYNEQFF
TRBJ2-7	TRBV19	TRBD1	few	TGTGCCAGTAGTTCGACAGGGGGGTACGAGCAGTACTTC	CASSSTGGYEQYF
TRBJ2-6	TRBV7-2	NA	NA	TGTGCCAGCAGCTCAACCAGGCGAAGTGGGGCCAACGTCCTGACTTTC	CASSSTRRSGANVLTF
TRBJ2-7	TRBV4-1	TRBD2	NA	TGCGCCAGCAGCCAAGGGGGGCTAGCGGGTACTACTTACTACGAGCAGTACTTC	CASSQGGLAGTTYYEQYF
TRBJ2-3	TRBV19	NA	NA	TGTGCCAGTAGTATAGGGGGGGGCGGTGCGGATACGCAGTATTTT	CASSIGGGGADTQYF
TRBJ2-7	TRBV19	NA	few	TGTGCCAGTAGAGGCGGCCACTACGAGCAGTACTTC	CASRGGHYEQYF
TRBJ1-5	TRBV6-6	NA	NA	TGTGCCAGCAGTTACGAGGCAGACCTCCAGCCCCAGCATTTT	CASSYEADLQPQHF
TRBJ1-2	TRBV7-2	NA	NA	TGTGCCAGCAGCTTAGCCACAGCATCCCTACGGTATGGCTACACCTTC	CASSLATASLRYGYTF
TRBJ1-4	TRBV27	NA	NA	TGTGCCAGCAGTTTAATCGGGGGGTTGGCTACAACTAATGAAAAACTGTTTTTT	CASSLIGGLATTNEKLFF
TRBJ1-5	TRBV7-8	NA	NA	TGTGCCAGCAGCGGAAGCCTACAGGGTTTTCAGCCCCAGCATTTT	CASSGSLQGFQPQHF